In this sample, the clone carrying this TCR beta chain turned up once. Its target is unknown. These data belong to a study of CD8 T cells in Susac syndrome. In blood CD8+ and CD4+ T cells, TCR beta underwent sequencing. Isolation of CD8+ and CD4+ T cells was performed negatively, whereas enrichment of TEMRA cells was done by FACS. Random hexamers served to reverse transcribe roughly 0.5 to 1 ug RNA. The TCR beta CDR3 was amplified by immunoSEQ multiplex PCR across 54 Vbeta, 13 Jbeta. One entry per CDR3 protein, called by TCRdb with MiXCR from the immunoSEQ multiplex PCR reads. The sample has 75,000 to 80,000 distinct CDR3 sequences, roughly 95% seen once. Study-wide points: Clonal CD8+ expansion in Susac was highest in TEMRA cells and active patients.

Sequenced: CD8+ T cells from PBMCs. This receptor was identified in a human donor with Susac syndrome.

CDR3: CASSLRSGDDTQYF. CDR3 coding DNA: TGTGCCAGCAGCTTAAGGAGCGGGGATGATACGCAGTATTTT. This chain links TRBV7-2 with TRBJ2-3; 7 nucleotides line up with TRBD2. Germline CDR1 is SGHTA and CDR2 is FQGNSA. CDR3 length: 14 amino acids. The V gene end was trimmed by 2 bases and the J gene end by 6 bases; junction bases not matched to a gene: 5.